One sample yielded the 3 T cell receptor beta chains listed below, sequenced in a study of blood T cell repertoires in COVID-19 (TCRdb year 2020). The method behind the library was the immunoSEQ multiplex PCR assay. TCRdb stores this immuneACCESS table with in-frame sequences only. Part of the clones is absent; in the studies checked, under half of the shortfall reflects unresolved V genes, and no reason is known for the rest. For this sample the table gives about 280,000 clones, of which 70% to 90% were detected only once. Clones ranked in the top ten supply less than 15% of the sample. The sequenced sample consisted of peripheral blood. All receptors come from a woman aged 70 to 79 with COVID-19, enrolled during active disease.

The chain joins TRBV24-1 to TRBJ1-2; D is uncertain. V lost 2 bases and J 8 bases, leaving 11 bases between the germline ends. Looked up from germline, CDR1 is KGHDR and CDR2 is SFDVKD. CDR3 length: 13 residues. The CDR3 nucleotides are TGTGCCACCAGTGATTATAAGTTTCGGGGCTACACCTTC. It specifies CATSDYKFRGYTF.

The genes are TRBV7-3 and TRBJ2-2, with TRBD2 matching over 8 bases. This CDR3 has 16 amino acids. Germline values: CDR1 SGHTA, CDR2 FQGTGA. V gave up 5 bases and J gave up 6 bases; unmatched junction bases: 11. CDR3 nucleotide sequence: TGTGCCAGCAGCCTGCATGGTAGCGGGGATGCCGGGGAGCTGTTTTTT. It encodes CASSLHGSGDAGELFF.

The chain links TRBV4-2 to TRBJ2-3; 9 nucleotides line up with TRBD2. Germline assignment: CDR1 LGHNA and CDR2 YNFKEQ. V trimming: 1 base; J trimming: 6 bases; junction bases outside the gene matches: 8. The CDR3 runs 16 residues. Here the CDR3 reads CASSQAVGAGGDTQYF. For the CDR3, the DNA is TGTGCCAGCAGCCAAGCCGTTGGAGCGGGGGGTGATACGCAGTATTTT.